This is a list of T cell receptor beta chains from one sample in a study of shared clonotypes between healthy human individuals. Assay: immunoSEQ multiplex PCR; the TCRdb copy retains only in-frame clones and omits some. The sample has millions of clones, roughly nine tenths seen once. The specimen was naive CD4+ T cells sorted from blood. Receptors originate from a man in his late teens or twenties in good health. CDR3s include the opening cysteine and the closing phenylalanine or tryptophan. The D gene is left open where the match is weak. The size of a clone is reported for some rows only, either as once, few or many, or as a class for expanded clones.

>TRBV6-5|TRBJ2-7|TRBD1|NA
TGTGCCAGCAGTTACAAATCAGGGGGCTACGAGCAGTACTTC
CASSYKSGGYEQYF
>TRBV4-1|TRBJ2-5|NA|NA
TGCGCCAGCAGCCAAACCCGGGGGGAGACCCAGTACTTC
CASSQTRGETQYF
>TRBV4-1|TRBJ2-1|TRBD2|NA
TGCGCCAGCAGCCCCGGCGGCGGTAGCGGGAGACGTGAGCAGTTCTTC
CASSPGGGSGRREQFF
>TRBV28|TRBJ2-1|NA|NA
TGTGCCAGCAAGGTCACGGCCGGCTCGGAGTTCTTC
CASKVTAGSEFF
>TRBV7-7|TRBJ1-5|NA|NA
TGTGCTAGCACCGAAGAGAGGGGAACATTGGGACAGCCCCAGCATTTT
CASTEERGTLGQPQHF
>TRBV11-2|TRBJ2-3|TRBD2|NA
TGTGCCAGCAGGTCCTTAACGGGACTAGCGGCAGATACGCAGTATTTT
CASRSLTGLAADTQYF
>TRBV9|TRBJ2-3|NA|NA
TGTGCCAGCAGCGTAGCTCTAGCTGCCTCTAGCACAGATACGCAGTATTTT
CASSVALAASSTDTQYF
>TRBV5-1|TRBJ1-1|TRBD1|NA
TGCGCCAGCAGCCTACAGGGGGAACAAGAAGCTTTCTTT
CASSLQGEQEAFF
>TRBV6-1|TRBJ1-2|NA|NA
TGTGCCAGCAGTGAAAGGCAGGCTGGTGGCTACACCTTC
CASSERQAGGYTF
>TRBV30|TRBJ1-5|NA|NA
TGTGCCTGGGGACTCAATAATCAGCCCCAGCATTTT
CAWGLNNQPQHF
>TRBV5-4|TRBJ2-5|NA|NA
TGTGCCAGCAGTACCAGCCGGGGAAAGGGGGAGACCCAGTACTTC
CASSTSRGKGETQYF
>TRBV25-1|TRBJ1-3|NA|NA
TGTGCCGGGGGCCACGGAGGCACCATATATTTT
CAGGHGGTIYF
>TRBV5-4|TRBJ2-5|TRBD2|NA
TGTGCCAGCAGCAATCGCATAGCGGGGGCAGAGACCCAGTACTTC
CASSNRIAGAETQYF
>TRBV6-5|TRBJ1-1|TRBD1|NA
TGTGCCAGCAGTAGACGGACAGGGCCTGAAGCTTTCTTT
CASSRRTGPEAFF
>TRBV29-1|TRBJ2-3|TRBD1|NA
TGCAGCGTTGAGCCGGGACAGACTTTCACAGATACGCAGTATTTT
CSVEPGQTFTDTQYF
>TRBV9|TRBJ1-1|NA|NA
TGTGCCAGCAGCTCCCACACTGGGGGGAACACTGAAGCTTTCTTT
CASSSHTGGNTEAFF
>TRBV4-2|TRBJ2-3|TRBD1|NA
TGTGCCAGCAGCCAACGTGGGACAGGGTCAGATACGCAGTATTTT
CASSQRGTGSDTQYF
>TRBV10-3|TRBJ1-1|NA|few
TGTGCCATCAGTCGCGGCTCTGAAGCTTTCTTT
CAISRGSEAFF
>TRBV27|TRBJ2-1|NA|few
TGTGCCAGCACCGGGGACCGTGAGCAGTTCTTC
CASTGDREQFF
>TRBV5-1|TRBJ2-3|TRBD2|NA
TGCGCCAGCAGCTCGTCTAGCGGGAGGGCCCTCAGCACAGATACGCAGTATTTT
CASSSSSGRALSTDTQYF
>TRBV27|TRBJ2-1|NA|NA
TGTGCCAGCCAGAGGGGGGGGATCGATGAGCAGTTCTTC
CASQRGGIDEQFF
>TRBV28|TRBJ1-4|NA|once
TGTGCCAGCAGTTTACCTGGAGAAGGGGTCGAAAAACTGTTTTTT
CASSLPGEGVEKLFF
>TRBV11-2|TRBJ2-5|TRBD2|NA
TGTGCCAGCAGCGAAGGGACTAGCGGGAGCTGGGAGACCCAGTACTTC
CASSEGTSGSWETQYF
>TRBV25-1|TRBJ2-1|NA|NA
TGTGCCACAACACAAGCGCCAGATTCAGATGAGCAGTTCTTC
CATTQAPDSDEQFF
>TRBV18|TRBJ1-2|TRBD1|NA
TGTGCCAGCTCACCCGGGACAGGGATTGGCTACACCTTC
CASSPGTGIGYTF
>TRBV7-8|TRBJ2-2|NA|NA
TGTGCCAGCAGCTTAAGGGGGGCCAACACCGGGGAGCTGTTTTTT
CASSLRGANTGELFF
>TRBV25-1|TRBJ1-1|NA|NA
TGTGCCAGCAGTGAATACGAGTCAATTGCTTTCTTT
CASSEYESIAFF
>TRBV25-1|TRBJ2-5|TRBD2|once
TGTGCCAGCAGTGTTCTAGCGGGAGCAGGAGAGACCCAGTACTTC
CASSVLAGAGETQYF
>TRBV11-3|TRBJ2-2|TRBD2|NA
TGTGCCAGCAGCACGGGACTAGCGGGAGCGAACACCGGGGAGCTGTTTTTT
CASSTGLAGANTGELFF
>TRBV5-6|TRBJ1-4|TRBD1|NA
TGTGCCAGCAGCTCTTGGGGACAGAGTTATGAAAAACTGTTTTTT
CASSSWGQSYEKLFF
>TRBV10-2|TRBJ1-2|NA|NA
TGCGCCAGCAGTGAGGGTGTCGGCAGTGGCTACACCTTC
CASSEGVGSGYTF
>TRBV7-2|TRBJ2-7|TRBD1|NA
TGTGCCAGCGCCAGGGGGTACGAGCAGTACTTC
CASARGYEQYF
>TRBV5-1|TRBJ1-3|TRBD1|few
TGCGCCAGCAGCACTCAGGGGGCTGGTGGAAACACCATATATTTT
CASSTQGAGGNTIYF
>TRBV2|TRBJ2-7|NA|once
TGTGCCAGCAAGGAGGGGGGGCCGATCTACGAGCAGTACTTC
CASKEGGPIYEQYF
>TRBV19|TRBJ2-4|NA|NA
TGTGCCAGTACCCTAACGTACAGGGGACTCACTGGAGGGAACATTCAGTACTTC
CASTLTYRGLTGGNIQYF
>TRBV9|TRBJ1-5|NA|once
TGTGCCAGCAGCGTAGAAGGCAGGACTAATCAGCCCCAGCATTTT
CASSVEGRTNQPQHF
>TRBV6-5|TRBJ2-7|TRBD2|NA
TGTGCCAGCAGTTTCCTAGCGGGCCCCTACGAGCAGTACTTC
CASSFLAGPYEQYF
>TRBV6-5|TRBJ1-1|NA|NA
TGTGCCAGCAGTAGACAGCCTAGCACTGAAGCTTTCTTT
CASSRQPSTEAFF
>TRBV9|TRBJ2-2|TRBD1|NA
TGTGCCAGCAGCATCCCTCCCCGTCCGGGACAGGGGGCTGGAGTCGGGGAGCTGTTTTTT
CASSIPPRPGQGAGVGELFF
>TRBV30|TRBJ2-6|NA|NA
TGTGCCTGGACTCACAGGAGGTACAACTCTGGGGCCAACGTCCTGACTTTC
CAWTHRRYNSGANVLTF
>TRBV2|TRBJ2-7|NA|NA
TGTGCCAGCAGTGACGGCGGGGACGAGCAGTACTTC
CASSDGGDEQYF
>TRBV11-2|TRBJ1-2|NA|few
TGTGCCTGCGGGGTCAGCTATGGCTACACCTTC
CACGVSYGYTF
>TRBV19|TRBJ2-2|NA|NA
TGTGCCAGTACCCTCCAAAGCAGGGGCAACACCGGGGAGCTGTTTTTT
CASTLQSRGNTGELFF
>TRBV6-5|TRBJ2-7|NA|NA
TGTGCCAGCAGTTGGCAGACTGGGAGCTCCTACGAGCAGTACTTC
CASSWQTGSSYEQYF
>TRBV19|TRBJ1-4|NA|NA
TGTGCCAGTAGTATAGTTTGGGGAGTTGCAACTAATGAAAAACTGTTTTTT
CASSIVWGVATNEKLFF
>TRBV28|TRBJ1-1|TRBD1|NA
TGTGCCAGCATCTCCGGATACAGGGGGGGGATGAGGAACACTGAAGCTTTCTTT
CASISGYRGGMRNTEAFF
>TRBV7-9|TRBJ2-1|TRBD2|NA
TGTGCCAGCAGCTTAGGGCTAGCGGGGCAATACAATGAGCAGTTCTTC
CASSLGLAGQYNEQFF